This entry is about one T cell receptor (beta chain). This CDR3 is built from 14 residues. Germline CDR1 reads SQVTM; CDR2 reads ANQGSEA. Trimming at V came to 7 bases and at J to 6 bases, leaving 11 bases not matched to a gene. The time point is: patch test 1, 2 weeks after DPC sensitization. Treatment defined: therapeutic diphenylcyclopropenone sensitization with weekly scalp DPC. Each CDR3 protein is one row after TCRdb ran MiXCR on the RACE reads. The repertoire holds tens of thousands of distinct CDR3 sequences, with approximately 35% as singletons. The sample belongs to a study of human T cells and chemical hapten exposure. About the study: A roughly 2 cm by roughly 2 cm inner upper arm patch received 2% DPC for sensitization. Chiefly women, the patients showed alopecia areata, totalis or universalis. Each patch test put 0.01% DPC on the upper back, and results were read at 6 days.

The sequences come from whole blood, collected in connection with sensitization to the hapten diphenylcyclopropenone (DPC). The source is a man aged 40-49 years with alopecia areata. Some clones in this sample may be carry-over from other donors' samples. The chain carries TRBV29-1 and TRBJ2-1; 8 bases fit TRBD1. The CDR3, as DNA: TGCAGCGGAGACCGGGACAGGAGTTCCAATGAGCAGTTCTTC. It is translated as CSGDRDRSSNEQFF.